A single sample gave rise to the 8 T cell receptor beta chains below, sequenced in a study of Graves' ophthalmopathy and Graves' hyperthyroidism. Amplified TCR beta CDR3 regions were obtained using RNA transcripts as template. Scientists carried out first-round RT-PCR using HTBI primers and then a second-round multiplex PCR. From the multiplex PCR reads, TCRdb called clonotypes with MiXCR, one entry per CDR3 protein. Among about 550,000 distinct CDR3 sequences listed, under 45% were seen once. The material sequenced was peripheral blood or thyroid tissue (not recorded which). The source of these receptors is an adult man with Graves' hyperthyroidism.

V gene TRBV2 combines with J gene TRBJ2-7; D perhaps matches TRBD2 (5 bases). In germline, CDR1 is SNHLY, CDR2 FYNNEI. V lost 8 bases and J lost 2, with 10 bases in between. CDR3 length equals 12 residues. The CDR3 nucleotides read TGTGCCAGCGTAAGCGGTACCTACGAGCAGTACTTC. This gives the protein CASVSGTYEQYF.

This clonotype has a count of ten or more. The rearrangement links TRBV5-8 to TRBJ2-7; D is unresolved. The ends were cut back, 2 bases at V and 2 bases at J, with 11 bases in the middle. CDR1 is SGHTS and CDR2 is YDEGEE in the germline V gene. The CDR3 length is 14 residues. Here the CDR3 reads CASSFRLGTYEQYF. The CDR3 DNA sequence: TGTGCCAGCAGCTTCCGGCTAGGAACCTACGAGCAGTACTTC.

V usage is TRBV29-1 and J usage is TRBJ2-7, with 10 nucleotides matching TRBD1. Germline CDR1 and CDR2: SQVTM and ANQGSEA. This CDR3 region has 12 residues. Trimming at V came to 6 bases and at J to 6 bases, leaving 5 bases not matched to a gene. The CDR3 protein is CSVGQGLGEQYF. The CDR3 DNA reads TGCAGCGTGGGACAGGGGTTGGGCGAGCAGTACTTC.

This clonotype was seen repeatedly, ten times or more. The junction and the germline gene differ at one end; a read error may be behind it. The V call is TRBV7-7, the J call TRBJ2-5, with TRBD1 matching 7 bases. In germline, CDR1 is SSHAT, CDR2 FNYEAQ (reference sequence). The CDR3 totals 15 residues. The CDR3 DNA follows: TGTGCTAGCAGCCCCGGGACCGCCAGGGGGGAGACCCAGTACTTC. Its protein is CASSPGTARGETQYF.

This sequence joins TRBV7-9 and TRBJ1-2; TRBD1 agrees at 9 bases. CDR3 length: 15 amino acids. The germline gives CDR1 SEHNR, CDR2 FQNEAQ (reference sequence). J was trimmed by 5 bases and V by 5 bases; bases with no gene match: 9. CDR3 in DNA: TGTGCCAGCAGCCCCCCCGGGACAGGGATTTATGGCTACACCTTC. It yields the protein CASSPPGTGIYGYTF.

The chain employs TRBV20-1 and TRBJ2-5, with D tentatively TRBD1 or TRBD2 (5 bases each). Germline CDR1 is DFQATT and CDR2 is SNEGSKA (reference sequence). This CDR3 contains 11 residues. With 3 bases removed from V and 5 bases from J, the gap between germline ends came to 7 bases. This CDR3 is CSASGTETQYF. CDR3 DNA: TGCAGTGCTAGCGGGACGGAGACCCAGTACTTC.

The rearrangement uses TRBV24-1 and TRBJ2-6; D gene unclear. The J call may be mistaken, given a closer DNA end match to TRBJ2-1. Germline V gene lookup returns CDR1 KGHDR and CDR2 SFDVKD. The CDR3 totals 12 residues. In DNA form, the CDR3 reads TGTGCCACCAAATCAGACGTCGGGGAGCAGTTCTTC. Translated: CATKSDVGEQFF.

As to this clonotype: A junction end diverges from the germline sequence, so it may reflect a read error. This rearrangement joins TRBV5-1 to TRBJ1-1; no clear D. CDR1 SGHRS and CDR2 YFSETQ come from the germline V gene. This CDR3 has 11 amino acids. CDR3 protein: CASRGNTEALF. The DNA for the CDR3 is TGCGCCAGCAGGGGTAATACTGAAGCTCTCTTT.